The rows below give T cell receptor beta chains drawn from one sample of a study of early T cells in non-severe SARS-CoV-2 infection. TCRdb re-analysed the 5' RACE reads in MiXCR, keeping a single row per CDR3 protein. The table includes roughly 25,000 distinct CDR3 sequences, less than 5% detected once. Sequenced: whole blood. These receptors were taken from an adult who was a healthcare worker with PCR-confirmed SARS-CoV-2 infection or an uninfected control (not recorded which). CDR3s include the opening cysteine and the closing phenylalanine or tryptophan. D genes are given only for firm matches. Clone size appears in some rows only: once, few, many, or a class for an expanded clone.

CDR3nt,CDR3aa,d_gene,abundance,v_gene,j_gene
TGTGCCAGCAGTTACCCCCGAACTGGGCAGGGACCCTACGAGCAGTACTTC,CASSYPRTGQGPYEQYF,NA,many,TRBV6-2/TRBV6-3,TRBJ2-7
TGCAGCGTTGTCCTGACGGGGGTGGATGAGCAGTTCTTC,CSVVLTGVDEQFF,NA,many,TRBV29-1,TRBJ2-1
TGTGCCAGCAGCTTACCCCGGACAGGGGGCTACTGGGACTACGAGCAGTACTTC,CASSLPRTGGYWDYEQYF,TRBD1,many,TRBV7-9,TRBJ2-7
TGTGCCAGCAGCTCGGGGACACGGCCTCCCGAGACCCAGTACTTC,CASSSGTRPPETQYF,NA,many,TRBV7-9,TRBJ2-5
TGTGCCATCAGTGAGTCCCACGGAGGGACAGATACGCAGTATTTT,CAISESHGGTDTQYF,NA,NA,TRBV10-3,TRBJ2-3
TGCAGTGCTAGCGGGAGTAAGATAGGCCATGAGCAGTTCTTC,CSASGSKIGHEQFF,NA,NA,TRBV20-1,TRBJ2-1
TGCGCCAGCAGCTTGGCTAGCGGGAGTTTCTACGAGCAGTACTTC,CASSLASGSFYEQYF,TRBD2,few,TRBV5-1,TRBJ2-7
TGTGCCAGCAGCACGGAGGGACAGGGGAACGAGCAGTACTTC,CASSTEGQGNEQYF,TRBD1,many,TRBV2,TRBJ2-7
TGTGCCAGCAGCCAAGAAGGTCCAGCGGGAGGGTACAATGAGCAGTTCTTC,CASSQEGPAGGYNEQFF,TRBD2,NA,TRBV14,TRBJ2-1
TGCGCCAGCAGTCCAGGGGCCTATGGCTACACCTTC,CASSPGAYGYTF,NA,many,TRBV5-1,TRBJ1-2
TGTGCCAGTACTCCACGGGGGATGGGAAATCAGCCCCAGCATTTT,CASTPRGMGNQPQHF,NA,many,TRBV28,TRBJ1-5
TGTGCCAGCAGCTTCGTCCCCGAAGGGCCCCAAGAGACCCAGTACTTC,CASSFVPEGPQETQYF,NA,NA,TRBV5-5,TRBJ2-5
TGTGCCAGCAGCCAACTGGGGGCGAAATTCGGAAACACCATATATTTT,CASSQLGAKFGNTIYF,NA,many,TRBV3-1,TRBJ1-3
TGCAGCGGACAGGGGGCGCCGGATGAAAAACTGTTTTTT,CSGQGAPDEKLFF,TRBD1,many,TRBV29-1,TRBJ1-4
TGTGCCAGCAGCCCTCGCAACTCAGGGGGTGGTTGGGAAAAACTGTTTTTT,CASSPRNSGGGWEKLFF,TRBD1,many,TRBV7-9,TRBJ1-4
TGTGCCAGCTCGCCTAGGACTAGCGGGACCTACGAGCAGTACTTC,CASSPRTSGTYEQYF,TRBD2,many,TRBV18,TRBJ2-7
TGTGCCACCAGTGATTACAGGGGTTCTCAGCCCCAGCATTTT,CATSDYRGSQPQHF,TRBD1,NA,TRBV24-1,TRBJ1-5
TGTGCCAGCAGTTACTTAGGGGGGAGGACTGAAGCTTTCTTT,CASSYLGGRTEAFF,NA,few,TRBV6-5,TRBJ1-1
TGTGCCAGTAAGGGAGGACAAAATCAGCCCCAGCATTTT,CASKGGQNQPQHF,NA,few,TRBV19,TRBJ1-5
TGTGCCAGCTCGACGAGGACAGGGGGCAATGAGCAGTTCTTC,CASSTRTGGNEQFF,TRBD1,many,TRBV18,TRBJ2-1
TGCAGCGTCGGACAGTCCTACGAGCAGTACTTC,CSVGQSYEQYF,NA,many,TRBV29-1,TRBJ2-7
TGCGCCAGCAGCTCCGGGACGGATAGCTCCTACGAGCAGTACTTC,CASSSGTDSSYEQYF,NA,NA,TRBV5-1,TRBJ2-7
TGTGCCAGCAGTTCGTCCGCGGGAATTTACAATGAGCAGTTCTTC,CASSSSAGIYNEQFF,NA,NA,TRBV6-5,TRBJ2-1
TGTGCCAGCAGTTCTCAGACTAGCGGAGGGGGGCGGGCCTACGAGCAGTACTTC,CASSSQTSGGGRAYEQYF,TRBD2,many,TRBV28,TRBJ2-7
TGTGCCAGCAGCTTGACAGGGGACGAGCAGTACTTC,CASSLTGDEQYF,TRBD1,medium-sized,TRBV7-9,TRBJ2-7
TGTGCCAGCAGCCTGGGCGGGAGTTCTTTTGACTATGGCTACACCTTC,CASSLGGSSFDYGYTF,NA,many,TRBV28,TRBJ1-2
TGCAGCCTCTCTGGGGGAGGAGGGGACTATGGCTACACCTTC,CSLSGGGGDYGYTF,NA,many,TRBV29-1,TRBJ1-2
TGTGCCACCAGTGATTTCAGGGGACAGGACCCTAACAATGAGCAGTTCTTC,CATSDFRGQDPNNEQFF,TRBD1,many,TRBV24-1,TRBJ2-1
TGTGCCAGCAGTCGACTAGCGGGAGAACACATTCAGTACTTC,CASSRLAGEHIQYF,TRBD2,few,TRBV28,TRBJ2-4
TGTGCCAGCAGCTTAGGACAGGGCGAAAAACTGTTTTTT,CASSLGQGEKLFF,TRBD1,NA,TRBV7-2,TRBJ1-4
TGTGCCAGCAGCCCGGGGACTAGCGGGAGCCTTGCAGAGACCCAGTACTTC,CASSPGTSGSLAETQYF,TRBD2,many,TRBV11-2,TRBJ2-5